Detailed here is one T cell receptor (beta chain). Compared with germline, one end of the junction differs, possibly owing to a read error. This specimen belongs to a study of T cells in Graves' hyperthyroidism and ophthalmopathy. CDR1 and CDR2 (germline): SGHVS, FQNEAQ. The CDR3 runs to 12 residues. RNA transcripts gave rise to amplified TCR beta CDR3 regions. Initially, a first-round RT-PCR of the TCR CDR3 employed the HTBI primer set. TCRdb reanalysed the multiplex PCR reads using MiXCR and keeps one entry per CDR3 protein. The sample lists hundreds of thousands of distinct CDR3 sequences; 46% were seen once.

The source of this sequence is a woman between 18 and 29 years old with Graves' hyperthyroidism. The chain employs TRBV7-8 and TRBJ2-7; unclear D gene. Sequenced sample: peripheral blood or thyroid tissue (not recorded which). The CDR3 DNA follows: TGCGCCAGCAGTTGGGATATCTACGAGCAGTGCTTC. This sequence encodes CASSWDIYEQCF.